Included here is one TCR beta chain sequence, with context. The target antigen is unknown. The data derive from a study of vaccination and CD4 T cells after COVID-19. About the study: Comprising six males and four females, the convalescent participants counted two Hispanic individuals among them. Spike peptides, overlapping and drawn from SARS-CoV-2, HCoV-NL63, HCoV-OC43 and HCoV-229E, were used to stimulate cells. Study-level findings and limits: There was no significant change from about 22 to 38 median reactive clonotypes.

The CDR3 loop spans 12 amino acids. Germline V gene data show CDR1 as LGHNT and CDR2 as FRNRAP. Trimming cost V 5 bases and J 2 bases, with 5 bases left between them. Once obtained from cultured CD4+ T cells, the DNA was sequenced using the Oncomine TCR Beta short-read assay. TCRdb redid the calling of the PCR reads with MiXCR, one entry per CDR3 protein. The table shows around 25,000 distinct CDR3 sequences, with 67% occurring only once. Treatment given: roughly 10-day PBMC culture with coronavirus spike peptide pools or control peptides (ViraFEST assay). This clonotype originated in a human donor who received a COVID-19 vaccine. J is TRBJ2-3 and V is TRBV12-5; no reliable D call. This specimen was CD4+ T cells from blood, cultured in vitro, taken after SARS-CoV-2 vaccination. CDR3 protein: CASGQITDTQYF. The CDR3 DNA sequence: TGTGCTAGTGGTCAAATCACAGATACGCAGTATTTT.